The 9 T cell receptor beta chains presented below share a single source sample, sequenced in a study of blood T cell repertoires in COVID-19. TCRdb's table, derived via immunoSEQ multiplex PCR, lists solely in-frame clones and lacks some. The repertoire has approximately 170,000 clones, 88% of them found once; the top ten carry 1% to 1.4%. Sequencing used peripheral blood. These receptors were collected from a man aged 30-40 years with acute or convalescent COVID-19.

V usage is TRBV28 and J usage is TRBJ1-3, with 7 bases aligning to TRBD1. The CDR3 extends over 19 amino acids. CDR1 MDHEN and CDR2 SYDVKM come from the germline V gene. With V trimmed by 6 bases and J by 2 bases, 19 bases remained unmatched. CDR3 coding DNA: TGTGCCAGCAGACCTGGGGTGCGAAGGTGGCAGGGGGCTGGAAACACCATATATTTT. It yields the protein CASRPGVRRWQGAGNTIYF.

The V gene is TRBV5-4, the J gene TRBJ1-1; D gene ambiguous. The germline V gene encodes CDR1 SGHNT and CDR2 YYREEE (reference sequence). CDR3 length: 17 amino acids. Trimming took off 3 bases at V and 1 base at J, with 19 bases between the two ends. In nucleotides, the CDR3 is TGTGCCAGCAGCTCGAAAGTAACCGACATTTGGAACACTGAAGCTTTCTTT. As protein: CASSSKVTDIWNTEAFF.

This CDR3 reads CASSLATVNYGYTF. CDR3 DNA sequence: TGTGCCAGCAGCTTAGCGACAGTAAACTATGGCTACACCTTC. The chain carries TRBV7-8 and TRBJ1-2; D may be TRBD1 (5 bases). Per germline, CDR1 SGHVS and CDR2 FQNEAQ. Trimming took 0 bases from V and 2 from J, leaving 7 bases between them. CDR3 length: 14 residues.

This chain joins TRBV28 and TRBJ1-6; D remains unclear. Germline CDR1 reads MDHEN; CDR2 reads SYDVKM. The CDR3 sequence is 13 residues long. Trimming shortened V by 10 bases and J by 10 bases, and 17 bases separated the two germline ends. DNA for the CDR3: TGTGCCAATACCGCGGGAGTGGGATCACCCCTCCACTTT. Its translation is CANTAGVGSPLHF.

V is TRBV27 and J is TRBJ1-3; 11 nucleotides agree with TRBD1. The V segment lost 5 bases and the J segment 0 bases; nucleotides outside the gene matches: 9. The CDR3 loop spans 18 amino acids. Germline assignment: CDR1 MNHEY and CDR2 SMNVEV (reference sequence). The CDR3 DNA reads TGTGCCAGCAGTCCCCTCGGGACAGGGGGTTACTCTGGAAACACCATATATTTT. This translates into CASSPLGTGGYSGNTIYF.

This chain joins TRBV30 and TRBJ2-6; the D is unclear. Germline V CDR1 and CDR2: GTSNPN, SVGIG (reference sequence). Trimming stripped 2 bases from V and 0 bases from J, with 11 bases between. The CDR3 has 16 residues. CDR3 nucleotides: TGTGCCTGGAGTCTTGGGCTGAGCTCTGGGGCCAACGTCCTGACTTTC. Protein sequence: CAWSLGLSSGANVLTF. Full variable domain (rest looked up from reference TRBV30 and TRBJ2-6): SQTIHQWPATLVQPVGSPLSLECTVEGTSNPNLYWYRQAAGRGLQLLFYSVGIGQISSEVPQNLSASRPQDRQFILSSKKLLLSDSGFYLCAWSLGLSSGANVLTFGAGSRLTVL.

The chain has TRBV30 and TRBJ2-5; D may be TRBD1 (5 bases). The CDR3 is 13 residues long. Germline assignment: CDR1 GTSNPN and CDR2 SVGIG (reference sequence). Trimming took 3 bases from V and 4 from J, leaving 12 bases between them. CDR3 amino acids: CAWRKQALETQYF. Written as DNA, the CDR3 is TGTGCCTGGAGAAAACAGGCGTTAGAGACCCAGTACTTC.

The chain has TRBV12-3 or TRBV12-4 and TRBJ1-5; D possibly corresponds to TRBD1 (6 bases). The CDR3 is made up of 12 amino acids. Trimming stripped 6 bases from V and 6 bases from J, with 9 bases between. Written as DNA, the CDR3 is TGTGCCAGCAGCAGGGACACTCAGCCCCAGCATTTT. It codes for CASSRDTQPQHF.

This sequence joins TRBV3-1 (or the pseudogene TRBV3-2) and TRBJ2-7, with 7 bases that match TRBD2. J lost 3 bases, V lost 4 bases, and 6 bases had no gene match. This CDR3 has 14 amino acids. Germline V gene sequence: CDR1 LGHDT, CDR2 YNNKEL (reference sequence). The CDR3 sequence: CASSRGSSGYEQYF. In DNA, the CDR3 is TGTGCCAGCAGCCGGGGCTCTAGCGGCTACGAGCAGTACTTC.